This T cell receptor beta chain originates from a study of PD-1 blockade in classical Hodgkin lymphoma. Study in general: Patients in the cohort were put on intravenous nivolumab, 3 mg/kg every 2 weeks.

Germline V gene lookup returns CDR1 MNHEY and CDR2 SVGAGI. With V trimmed by 4 bases and J by 2 bases, 9 bases remained unmatched. This CDR3 is built from 16 residues. Study results and limitations: CD4+ TCR diversity rose significantly by C4D1, and CD8+ TCR diversity did not. Complete responders had baseline diversity similar to newly diagnosed patients.

With respect to this clone: The antigen remains undetermined.

This sample's time point: cycle 4 day 1 (C4D1), after 6 weeks of nivolumab. Each patient's relapse followed autologous stem cell transplantation, and brentuximab vedotin exposure varied. Data came from immunoSEQ multiplex PCR; TCRdb stores just in-frame clones and leaves some out. This sample has 40,000 to 65,000 clones, with roughly nine tenths found just once. Material: peripheral blood mononuclear cells (PBMCs), obtained before the fourth cycle of nivolumab. This TCR was sampled from a human donor with classical Hodgkin lymphoma. The V call is TRBV6-5, the J call TRBJ2-5, with 8 bases fitting TRBD2. The CDR3 loop is CASSSEGLDAQETQYF. In DNA, the CDR3 is TGTGCCAGCAGTTCTGAGGGACTAGACGCTCAAGAGACCCAGTACTTC.